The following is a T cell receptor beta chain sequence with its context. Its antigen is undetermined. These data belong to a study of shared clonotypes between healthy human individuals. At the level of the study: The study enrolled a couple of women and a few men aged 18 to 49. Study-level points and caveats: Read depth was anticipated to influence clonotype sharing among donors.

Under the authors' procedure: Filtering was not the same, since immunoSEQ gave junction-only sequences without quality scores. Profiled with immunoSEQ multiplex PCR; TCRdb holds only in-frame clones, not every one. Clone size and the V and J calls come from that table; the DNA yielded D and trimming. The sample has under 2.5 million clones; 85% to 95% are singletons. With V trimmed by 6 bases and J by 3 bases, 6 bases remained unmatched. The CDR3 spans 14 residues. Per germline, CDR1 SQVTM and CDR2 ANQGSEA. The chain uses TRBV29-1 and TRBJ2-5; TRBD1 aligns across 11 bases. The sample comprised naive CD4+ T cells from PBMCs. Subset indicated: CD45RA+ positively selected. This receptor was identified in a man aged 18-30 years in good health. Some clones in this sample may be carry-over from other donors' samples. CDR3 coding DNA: TGCAGCGTACGACCGGGACAGGGGGAAGAGACCCAGTACTTC. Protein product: CSVRPGQGEETQYF. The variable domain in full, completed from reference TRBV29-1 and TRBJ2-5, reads SAVISQKPSRDICQRGTSLTIQCQVDSQVTMMFWYRQQPGQSLTLIATANQGSEATYESGFVIDKFPISRPNLTFSTLTVSNMSPEDSSIYLCSVRPGQGEETQYFGPGTRLLVL.